This TCR beta chain emerged from a study of cytomegalovirus exposure and HLA in healthy donors. On the study more broadly: A prior analysis found 100 million to 140 million unique TCR beta sequences from some 190 million T cells.

In the PCR, 60 Vbeta and 13 Jbeta primers were used. The method was immunoSEQ multiplex PCR; TCRdb's version includes in-frame clones alone and lacks a portion of them. The sample has approximately 100,000 clones, around four fifths seen once. The length of the CDR3 is 15 residues. Germline CDR1 is SGHRS and CDR2 is YFSETQ. V shed 3 bases and J shed 3 bases, with 14 bases lying between them. The chain carries TRBV5-1 and TRBJ2-3; tentative D call: TRBD2 (5 bases). Sequenced sample: PBMCs. The receptor was isolated from a woman aged 45-59 years in good health and CMV-seropositive. CDR3 sequence reads: CASSSQDSPTDTQYF. The CDR3 DNA sequence: TGCGCCAGCAGCTCTCAGGACTCCCCTACAGATACGCAGTATTTT.